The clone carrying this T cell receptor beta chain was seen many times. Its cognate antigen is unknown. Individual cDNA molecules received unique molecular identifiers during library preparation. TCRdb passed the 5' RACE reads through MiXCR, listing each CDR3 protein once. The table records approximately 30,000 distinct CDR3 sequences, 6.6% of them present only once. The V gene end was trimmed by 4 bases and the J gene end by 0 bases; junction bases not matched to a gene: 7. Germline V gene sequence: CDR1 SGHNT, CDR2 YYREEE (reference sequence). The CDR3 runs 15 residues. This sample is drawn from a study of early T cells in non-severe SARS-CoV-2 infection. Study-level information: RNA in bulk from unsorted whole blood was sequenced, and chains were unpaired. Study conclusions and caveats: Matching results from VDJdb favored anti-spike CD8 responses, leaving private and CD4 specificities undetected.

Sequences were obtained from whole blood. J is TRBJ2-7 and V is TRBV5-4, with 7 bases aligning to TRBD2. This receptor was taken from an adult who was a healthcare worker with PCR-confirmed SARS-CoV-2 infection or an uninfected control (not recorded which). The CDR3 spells CASSHHGTTSYEQYF. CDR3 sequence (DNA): TGTGCCAGCAGCCACCACGGGACTACCTCCTACGAGCAGTACTTC.